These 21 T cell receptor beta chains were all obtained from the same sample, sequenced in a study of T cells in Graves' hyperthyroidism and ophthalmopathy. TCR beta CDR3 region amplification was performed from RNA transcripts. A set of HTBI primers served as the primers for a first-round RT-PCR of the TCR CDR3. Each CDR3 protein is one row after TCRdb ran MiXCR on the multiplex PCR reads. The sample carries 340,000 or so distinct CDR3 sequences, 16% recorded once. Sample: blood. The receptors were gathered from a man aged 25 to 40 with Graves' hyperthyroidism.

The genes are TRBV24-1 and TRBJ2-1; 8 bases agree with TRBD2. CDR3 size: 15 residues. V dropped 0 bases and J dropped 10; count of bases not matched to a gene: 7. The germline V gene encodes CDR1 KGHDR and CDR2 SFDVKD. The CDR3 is CATSDLAREVNEQFF. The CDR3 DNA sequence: TGTGCCACCAGTGATTTGGCGCGGGAGGTAAACGAGCAGTTCTTC.

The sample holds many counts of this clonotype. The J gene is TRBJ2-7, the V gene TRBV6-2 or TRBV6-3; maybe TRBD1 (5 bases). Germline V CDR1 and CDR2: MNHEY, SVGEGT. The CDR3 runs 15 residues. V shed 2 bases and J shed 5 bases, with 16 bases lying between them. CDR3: CASSYPLPGSDEQYF. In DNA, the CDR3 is TGTGCCAGCAGTTACCCCTTACCAGGGTCCGACGAGCAGTACTTC.

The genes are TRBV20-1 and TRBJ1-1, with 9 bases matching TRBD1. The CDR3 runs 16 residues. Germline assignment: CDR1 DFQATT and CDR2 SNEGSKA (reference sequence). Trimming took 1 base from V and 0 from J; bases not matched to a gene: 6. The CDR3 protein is CSARVRGTGMNTEAFF. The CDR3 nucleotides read TGCAGTGCTAGAGTAAGGGGGACAGGGATGAACACTGAAGCTTTCTTT.

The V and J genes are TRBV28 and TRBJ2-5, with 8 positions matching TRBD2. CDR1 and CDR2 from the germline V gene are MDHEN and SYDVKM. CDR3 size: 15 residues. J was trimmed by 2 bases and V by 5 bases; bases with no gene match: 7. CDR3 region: CASSRGLAGQETQYF. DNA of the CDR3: TGTGCCAGCAGTCGAGGATTAGCGGGACAAGAGACCCAGTACTTC. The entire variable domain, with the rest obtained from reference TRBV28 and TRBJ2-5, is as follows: DVKVTQSSRYLVKRTGEKVFLECVQDMDHENMFWYRQDPGLGLRLIYFSYDVKMKEKGDIPEGYSVSREKKERFSLILESASTNQTSMYLCASSRGLAGQETQYFGPGTRLLVL.

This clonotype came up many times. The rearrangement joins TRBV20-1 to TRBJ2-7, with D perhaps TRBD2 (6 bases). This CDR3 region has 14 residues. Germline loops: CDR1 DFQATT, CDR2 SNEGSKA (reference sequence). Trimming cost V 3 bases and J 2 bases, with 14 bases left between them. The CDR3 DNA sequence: TGCAGTGCTAGGAGGCGGGATGGGACCTACGAGCAGTACTTC. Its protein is CSARRRDGTYEQYF.

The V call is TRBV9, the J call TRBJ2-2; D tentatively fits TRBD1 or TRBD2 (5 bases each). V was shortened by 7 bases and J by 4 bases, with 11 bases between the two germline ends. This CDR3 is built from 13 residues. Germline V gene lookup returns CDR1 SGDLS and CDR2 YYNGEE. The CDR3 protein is CASEGTATGELFF. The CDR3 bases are TGTGCCAGCGAGGGGACGGCCACCGGGGAGCTGTTTTTT.

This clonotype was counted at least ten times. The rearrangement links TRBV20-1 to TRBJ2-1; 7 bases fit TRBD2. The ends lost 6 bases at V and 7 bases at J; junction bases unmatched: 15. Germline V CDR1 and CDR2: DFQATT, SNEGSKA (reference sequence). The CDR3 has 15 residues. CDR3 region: CSAIPSGVGGNEQFF. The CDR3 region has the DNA TGCAGTGCCATTCCGAGCGGGGTTGGGGGTAATGAGCAGTTCTTC.

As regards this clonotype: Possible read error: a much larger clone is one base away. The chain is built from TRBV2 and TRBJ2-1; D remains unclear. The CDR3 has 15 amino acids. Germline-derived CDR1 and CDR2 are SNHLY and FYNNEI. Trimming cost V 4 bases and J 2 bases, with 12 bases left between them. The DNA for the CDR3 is TGTGCCAGCAGTGCGGACCCGAGCCCCTACAATGAGCAGTTCTTC. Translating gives CASSADPSPYNEQFF. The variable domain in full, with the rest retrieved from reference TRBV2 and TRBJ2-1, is EPEVTQTPSHQVTQMGQEVILRCVPISNHLYFYWYRQILGQKVEFLVSFYNNEISEKSEIFDDQFSVERPDGSNFTLKIRSTKLEDSAMYFCASSADPSPYNEQFFGPGTRLTVL.

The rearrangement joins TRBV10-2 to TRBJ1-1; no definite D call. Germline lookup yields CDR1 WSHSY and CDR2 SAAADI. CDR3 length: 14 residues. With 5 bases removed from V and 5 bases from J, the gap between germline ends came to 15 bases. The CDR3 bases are TGCGCCAGCAGTATAGACCCGGGTGGGACTGAAGCTTTCTTT. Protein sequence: CASSIDPGGTEAFF.

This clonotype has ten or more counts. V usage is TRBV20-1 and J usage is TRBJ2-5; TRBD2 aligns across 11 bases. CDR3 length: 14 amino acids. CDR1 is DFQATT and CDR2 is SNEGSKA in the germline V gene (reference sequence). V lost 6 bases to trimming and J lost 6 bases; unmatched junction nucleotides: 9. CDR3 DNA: TGCAGTGCAATTAGCGGGAGGGCCGCGCAGACCCAGTACTTC. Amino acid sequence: CSAISGRAAQTQYF.

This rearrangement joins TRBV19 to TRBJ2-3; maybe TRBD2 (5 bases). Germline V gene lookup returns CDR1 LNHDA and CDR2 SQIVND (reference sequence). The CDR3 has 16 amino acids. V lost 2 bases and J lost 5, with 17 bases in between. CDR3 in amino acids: CASSIIFGLAIDTQYF. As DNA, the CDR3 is TGTGCCAGTAGTATAATTTTTGGGCTAGCAATAGATACGCAGTATTTT. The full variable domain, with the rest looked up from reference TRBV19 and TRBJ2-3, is DGGITQSPKYLFRKEGQNVTLSCEQNLNHDAMYWYRQDPGQGLRLIYYSQIVNDFQKGDIAEGYSVSREKKESFPLTVTSAQKNPTAFYLCASSIIFGLAIDTQYFGPGTRLTVL.

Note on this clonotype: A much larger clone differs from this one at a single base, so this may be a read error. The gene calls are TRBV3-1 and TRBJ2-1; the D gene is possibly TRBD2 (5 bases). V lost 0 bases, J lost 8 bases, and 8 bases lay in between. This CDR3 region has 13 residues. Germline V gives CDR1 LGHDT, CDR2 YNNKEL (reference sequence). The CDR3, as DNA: TGTGCCAGCAGCCAAGATCGGGATGATGAGCAGTTCTTC. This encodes CASSQDRDDEQFF.

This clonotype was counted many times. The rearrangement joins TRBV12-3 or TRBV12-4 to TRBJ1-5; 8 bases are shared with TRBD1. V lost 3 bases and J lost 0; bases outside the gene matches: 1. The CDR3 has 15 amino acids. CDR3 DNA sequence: TGTGCCAGCAGTTTGGGACAGGTTAGCAATCAGCCCCAGCATTTT. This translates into CASSLGQVSNQPQHF.

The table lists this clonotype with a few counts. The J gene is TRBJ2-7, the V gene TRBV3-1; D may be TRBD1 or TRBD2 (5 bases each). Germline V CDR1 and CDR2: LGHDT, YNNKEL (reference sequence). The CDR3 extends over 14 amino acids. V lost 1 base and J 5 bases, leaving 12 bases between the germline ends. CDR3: CASSQGGGYNEQYF. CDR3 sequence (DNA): TGTGCCAGCAGCCAAGGGGGCGGGTACAACGAGCAGTACTTC.

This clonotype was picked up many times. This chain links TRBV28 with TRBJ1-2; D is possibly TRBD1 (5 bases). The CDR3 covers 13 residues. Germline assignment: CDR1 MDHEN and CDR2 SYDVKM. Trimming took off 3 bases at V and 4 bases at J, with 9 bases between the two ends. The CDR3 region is CASSLGGLYGYTF. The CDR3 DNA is TGTGCCAGCAGTTTGGGGGGACTCTATGGCTACACCTTC.

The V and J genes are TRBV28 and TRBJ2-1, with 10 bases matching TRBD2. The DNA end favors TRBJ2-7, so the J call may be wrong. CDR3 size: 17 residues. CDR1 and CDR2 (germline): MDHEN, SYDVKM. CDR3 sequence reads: CASSFRLAGRSYNEQYF. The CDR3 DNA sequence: TGTGCCAGCAGCTTCAGACTAGCGGGTCGATCCTACAATGAGCAGTACTTC.

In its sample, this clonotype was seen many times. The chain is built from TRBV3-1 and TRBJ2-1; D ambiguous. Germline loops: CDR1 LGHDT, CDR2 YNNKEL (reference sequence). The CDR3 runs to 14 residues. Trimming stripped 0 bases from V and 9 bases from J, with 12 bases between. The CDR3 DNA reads TGTGCCAGCAGCCAAGATACCCCCCGAGGTGAGCAGTTCTTC. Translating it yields CASSQDTPRGEQFF.

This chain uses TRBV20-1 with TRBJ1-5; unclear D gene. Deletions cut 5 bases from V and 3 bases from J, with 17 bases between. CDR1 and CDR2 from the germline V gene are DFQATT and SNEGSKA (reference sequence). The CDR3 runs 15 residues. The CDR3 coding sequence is TGCAGTGCTGGACCATCCGGGCAGCACAATCAGCCCCAGCATTTT. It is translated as CSAGPSGQHNQPQHF.

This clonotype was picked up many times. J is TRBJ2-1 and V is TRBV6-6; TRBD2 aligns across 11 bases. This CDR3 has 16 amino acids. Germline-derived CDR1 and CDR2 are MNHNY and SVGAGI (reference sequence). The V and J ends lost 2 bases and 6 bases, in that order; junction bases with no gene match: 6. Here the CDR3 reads CASSYEGLAAGNEQFF. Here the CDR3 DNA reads TGTGCCAGCAGTTACGAGGGACTAGCGGCAGGCAATGAGCAGTTCTTC.

CDR3 region: CASSTQQSGANVLTF. In DNA form, the CDR3 reads TGTGCCAGCTCAACACAGCAATCTGGGGCCAACGTCCTGACTTTC. The chain is built from TRBV18 and TRBJ2-6, with D unclear. The germline gives CDR1 KGHSH, CDR2 LQKENI. The CDR3 sequence is 15 residues long. Between the trimmed V and J ends, which lost 5 bases and 1 base, there was a span of 9 bases.

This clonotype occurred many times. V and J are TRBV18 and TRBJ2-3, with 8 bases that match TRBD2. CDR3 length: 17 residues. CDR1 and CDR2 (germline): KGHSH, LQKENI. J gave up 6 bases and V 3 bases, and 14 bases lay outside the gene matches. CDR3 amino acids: CASSPSSGGPGEDTQYF. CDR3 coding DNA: TGTGCCAGCTCACCCTCCTCGGGAGGGCCTGGCGAGGATACGCAGTATTTT.